Below, 11 T cell receptor beta chains from the same sample are listed, as sequenced in a study of control samples from healthy donors and cancer patients. Repertoires were generated with immunoSEQ multiplex PCR, while TCRdb's copy carries only in-frame clones and drops some. The profile shows approximately 160,000 clones, 92% of them singletons. Sequenced material: blood. Receptor source: a woman under 40 in good health.

Turning to this clone: A junction boundary mismatches the germline segment, possibly from a read error. The CDR3 DNA reads TGTGCCGGCTCACCTGGGGCTTTCTTT. Amino acids: CAGSPGAFF. This chain connects TRBV18 to TRBJ1-1; D gene unclear. The CDR3 has 9 residues. Germline CDR1 and CDR2: KGHSH and LQKENI.

V is TRBV7-2 and J is TRBJ2-7; TRBD1 matches at 8 bases. This CDR3 has 14 residues. Trimming took 6 bases from V and 7 from J; bases not matched to a gene: 11. CDR1 is SGHTA, CDR2 FQGNSA, per germline. CDR3 nucleotides: TGTGCCAGCAGTTTGGACAGGGCGCTCGGGGAGCAGTACTTC. Translating gives CASSLDRALGEQYF.

The chain recombines TRBV5-1 with TRBJ2-5, with D possibly matching TRBD2 (5 bases). CDR1 and CDR2 from the germline V gene are SGHRS and YFSETQ. V lost 3 bases to trimming and J lost 5 bases, with 11 bases between them. The CDR3 is made up of 13 amino acids. As DNA, the CDR3 is TGCGCCAGCAGCTCGATGACGGGGGAGACCCAGTACTTC. Encoded protein: CASSSMTGETQYF.

V gene TRBV19 combines with J gene TRBJ2-1; TRBD2 matches at 9 bases. The CDR3 contains 15 residues. Per germline, CDR1 LNHDA and CDR2 SQIVND (reference sequence). V lost 6 bases and J lost 8; bases outside the gene matches: 11. The CDR3 DNA reads TGTGCCAGTAGAACCCCGGGACTAGCTGGCGATGAGCAGTTCTTC. This translates into CASRTPGLAGDEQFF. The whole variable domain, filled in from reference TRBV19 and TRBJ2-1, reads DGGITQSPKYLFRKEGQNVTLSCEQNLNHDAMYWYRQDPGQGLRLIYYSQIVNDFQKGDIAEGYSVSREKKESFPLTVTSAQKNPTAFYLCASRTPGLAGDEQFFGPGTRLTVL.

V is TRBV28 and J is TRBJ1-4, with D perhaps TRBD1 (5 bases). In germline, CDR1 is MDHEN, CDR2 SYDVKM. This CDR3 comprises 16 residues. With 7 bases removed from V and 0 bases from J, the gap between germline ends came to 15 bases. The chain's CDR3 is CASTPGGGATNEKLFF. In nucleotides, the CDR3 is TGTGCCAGCACCCCCGGCGGGGGGGCAACTAATGAAAAACTGTTTTTT. Full variable domain (rest looked up from reference TRBV28 and TRBJ1-4): DVKVTQSSRYLVKRTGEKVFLECVQDMDHENMFWYRQDPGLGLRLIYFSYDVKMKEKGDIPEGYSVSREKKERFSLILESASTNQTSMYLCASTPGGGATNEKLFFGSGTQLSVL.

The chain carries TRBV12-3 or TRBV12-4 and TRBJ1-1; D remains unclear. Between the trimmed V and J ends, which lost 7 bases and 2 bases, there was a span of 5 bases. The CDR3 loop spans 11 amino acids. The CDR3 spells CASNLNTEAFF. DNA for the CDR3: TGTGCCAGCAACCTAAACACTGAAGCTTTCTTT.

The J gene is TRBJ1-4, the V gene TRBV27; 9 nucleotides line up with TRBD1. CDR1 MNHEY and CDR2 SMNVEV come from the germline V gene (reference sequence). This CDR3 comprises 14 residues. V trimming: 4 bases; J trimming: 10 bases; junction bases outside the gene matches: 7. CDR3 nucleotides: TGTGCCAGCAGTTCCCCGGGACAGGGACGAAAACTGTTTTTT. Translating it yields CASSSPGQGRKLFF.

The chain combines TRBV30 with TRBJ1-1; 12 positions match TRBD1. CDR1 GTSNPN and CDR2 SVGIG come from the germline V gene (reference sequence). J was trimmed by 5 bases and V by 2 bases; bases with no gene match: 9. The CDR3 covers 16 residues. In DNA form, the CDR3 reads TGTGCCTGGAGTTCCCCCCGGGACAGGGGGCGGACTGAAGCTTTCTTT. Translation gives CAWSSPRDRGRTEAFF.

The chain employs TRBV3-1 (or the pseudogene TRBV3-2) and TRBJ1-5; 9 positions match TRBD1. The V gene end was trimmed by 3 bases and the J gene end by 6 bases; junction bases not matched to a gene: 9. Germline V gene data show CDR1 as LGHDT and CDR2 as YNNKEL (reference sequence). CDR3 length equals 16 residues. For the CDR3, the DNA is TGTGCCAGCAGCCACGGGACAGGGAATAGTCGTCAGCCCCAGCATTTT. Protein: CASSHGTGNSRQPQHF.

The chain couples TRBV27 to TRBJ2-1; a possible D gene is TRBD1 (6 bases). Per germline, CDR1 MNHEY and CDR2 SMNVEV (reference sequence). The V and J ends lost 5 bases and 2 bases respectively, with 13 bases between them. The CDR3 loop spans 15 amino acids. Here the CDR3 DNA reads TGTGCCAGCAGTCGCTCCGGGACACCCTACAATGAGCAGTTCTTC. It codes for CASSRSGTPYNEQFF.

V is TRBV7-2 and J is TRBJ2-1; 8 nucleotides match TRBD1. This CDR3 is 13 amino acids long. Trimming at V came to 5 bases and at J to 5 bases, leaving 2 bases not matched to a gene. The germline V gene has CDR1 SGHTA and CDR2 FQGNSA. This CDR3 reads CASSTDRDNEQFF. The CDR3 DNA follows: TGTGCCAGCAGCACGGACAGGGACAATGAGCAGTTCTTC.